What follows are 19 T cell receptor beta chains derived from one specimen sequenced in a study of CD8 T cells in Susac syndrome (dated by TCRdb to between 2018 and 2021). The receptor library was made with the immunoSEQ multiplex PCR assay. RNA was extracted with the RNeasy kit and roughly 0.45 to 1 ug was reverse transcribed using random hexamers. In TCRdb, the public reads were trimmed at Q25 with fastp and aligned with MiXCR, with productive beta chains retained. Rows are unified per CDR3 protein, each entry keeping the most common DNA and genes. A total of about 150,000 distinct CDR3 sequences appear in this sample, 85% to 95% of them only once. The top ten clones comprise 0.16% of the sample. Sequencing used CD4+ T cells from PBMCs. Receptor source: a human donor with Susac syndrome.

J is TRBJ1-2 and V is TRBV18; D is uncertain. Germline V lookup: CDR1 KGHSH, CDR2 LQKENI. The length of the CDR3 is 16 residues. V was trimmed by 5 bases and J by 0 bases, leaving 16 bases between them. The chain's CDR3 is CASSTASRASNYGYTF. The CDR3, as DNA: TGTGCCAGCTCAACGGCCAGTCGAGCTTCTAACTATGGCTACACCTTC.

In DNA form, the CDR3 reads TGTGCCAGCAGCTTACCAGGATACACTGAAGCTTTCTTT. Amino acids: CASSLPGYTEAFF. J is TRBJ1-1 and V is TRBV7-9; D is unresolved. This CDR3 is built from 13 residues. Germline V lookup: CDR1 SEHNR, CDR2 FQNEAQ (reference sequence). V was cut by 2 bases and J by 3 bases, with 7 bases left in between.

J is TRBJ2-1 and V is TRBV18, with D unclear. The CDR3 extends over 16 amino acids. V lost 1 base and J lost 0, with 10 bases in between. Germline loops: CDR1 KGHSH, CDR2 LQKENI. The CDR3 here is CASSPLSTVSYNEQFF. DNA of the CDR3: TGTGCCAGCTCACCACTATCCACCGTCTCCTACAATGAGCAGTTCTTC.

The chain uses TRBV2 and TRBJ1-1; D gene ambiguous. Germline CDR1 SNHLY, CDR2 FYNNEI. This CDR3 region has 13 residues. V lost 3 bases and J 7 bases, leaving 12 bases between the germline ends. The CDR3 is CASSDYRKVEAFF. In nucleotides, the CDR3 is TGTGCCAGCAGTGACTATAGAAAGGTTGAAGCTTTCTTT. The variable domain in full, with the rest retrieved from reference TRBV2 and TRBJ1-1, is EPEVTQTPSHQVTQMGQEVILRCVPISNHLYFYWYRQILGQKVEFLVSFYNNEISEKSEIFDDQFSVERPDGSNFTLKIRSTKLEDSAMYFCASSDYRKVEAFFGQGTRLTVV.

The chain joins TRBV20-1 to TRBJ2-1; the match to TRBD2 covers 7 bases. This CDR3 has 14 residues. The germline V gene encodes CDR1 DFQATT and CDR2 SNEGSKA (reference sequence). The V and J ends lost 5 bases and 1 base, in that order; junction bases with no gene match: 5. This chain's CDR3 is CSAQSGVSYNEQFF. Here the CDR3 DNA reads TGCAGTGCTCAGAGCGGGGTGTCCTACAATGAGCAGTTCTTC.

This chain links TRBV20-1 with TRBJ1-2; D possibly corresponds to TRBD1 (6 bases). The CDR3 is 12 amino acids. The germline CDR1 and CDR2 sequences are DFQATT and SNEGSKA (reference sequence). The V end lost 8 bases, the J end lost 8 bases, and 18 bases lay between the germline ends. The chain's CDR3 is CSLPSGGQGYTF. The CDR3 DNA reads as TGCAGTTTGCCCTCTGGGGGGCAGGGCTACACCTTC.

V is TRBV12-3 or TRBV12-4 and J is TRBJ2-7; D ambiguous. The CDR3 length is 14 residues. V lost 3 bases to trimming and J lost 2 bases, with 11 bases between them. CDR3 DNA: TGTGCCAGCAGTTTCCGGGTGCACACCTACGAGCAGTACTTC. The encoded protein is CASSFRVHTYEQYF.

This clonotype was seen a single time. This CDR3 is CATSGQGLNQPQHF. CDR3 nucleotides: TGTGCCACCTCGGGACAGGGCCTTAATCAGCCCCAGCATTTT. The V gene is TRBV2, the J gene TRBJ1-5; 9 bases are shared with TRBD1. This CDR3 contains 14 residues. CDR1 and CDR2 (germline): SNHLY, FYNNEI. The J segment lost 4 bases and the V segment lost 10 bases, leaving 8 bases of the junction unmatched.

V is TRBV29-1 and J is TRBJ2-3; 7 bases line up with TRBD1. With V trimmed by 5 bases and J by 2 bases, 10 bases remained unmatched. Germline assignment: CDR1 SQVTM and CDR2 ANQGSEA. The CDR3 is made up of 15 amino acids. The CDR3 DNA follows: TGCAGCGTTTCACGTGGGGGACAGCCCACAGATACGCAGTATTTT. Translating it yields CSVSRGGQPTDTQYF.

The V and J genes are TRBV5-4 and TRBJ1-1; TRBD1 matches at 8 bases. The CDR3 has 15 amino acids. The V gene end was trimmed by 4 bases and the J gene end by 1 base; junction bases not matched to a gene: 6. Per the germline V gene, CDR1 is SGHNT and CDR2 is YYREEE (reference sequence). Here the CDR3 reads CASSLKTGANTEAFF. The CDR3 bases are TGTGCCAGCAGCCTCAAGACAGGGGCGAACACTGAAGCTTTCTTT.

The chain uses TRBV3-1 and TRBJ2-7, with 9 bases fitting TRBD2. V lost 0 bases to trimming and J lost 0 bases; unmatched junction nucleotides: 3. This CDR3 contains 16 residues. Per the germline V gene, CDR1 is LGHDT and CDR2 is YNNKEL (reference sequence). The CDR3 spells CASSQDRTSVSYEQYF. Here the CDR3 DNA reads TGTGCCAGCAGCCAAGATAGGACTAGCGTCTCCTACGAGCAGTACTTC.

The gene calls are TRBV2 and TRBJ1-1, with D tentatively TRBD1 (6 bases). With 7 bases removed from V and 4 bases from J, the gap between germline ends came to 13 bases. Germline V gene data show CDR1 as SNHLY and CDR2 as FYNNEI. The CDR3 runs 13 residues. CDR3 DNA: TGTGCCAGCACTCTAGGGGGGGTCACTGAAGCTTTCTTT. Translating gives CASTLGGVTEAFF. The full variable domain, in which reference TRBV2 and TRBJ1-1 provide the parts outside the CDR3, is EPEVTQTPSHQVTQMGQEVILRCVPISNHLYFYWYRQILGQKVEFLVSFYNNEISEKSEIFDDQFSVERPDGSNFTLKIRSTKLEDSAMYFCASTLGGVTEAFFGQGTRLTVV.

V gene TRBV7-9 combines with J gene TRBJ1-6, with D possibly matching TRBD1 (5 bases). CDR3 length equals 15 residues. Trimming took 0 bases from V and 5 from J, leaving 8 bases between them. The V gene's germline CDR1 is SEHNR and CDR2 FQNEAQ (reference sequence). The chain's CDR3 is CASSLAGANNSPLHF. The CDR3 DNA follows: TGTGCCAGCAGCTTAGCAGGGGCTAATAATTCACCCCTCCACTTT.

This chain uses TRBV29-1 with TRBJ2-3; D not resolved. The V end lost 6 bases, the J end lost 2 bases, and 18 bases lay between the germline ends. Germline CDR1 SQVTM, CDR2 ANQGSEA. This CDR3 spans 15 amino acids. As DNA, the CDR3 is TGCAGCGTGGATAAGGGTCCTTTTCCCACAGATACGCAGTATTTT. Translating gives CSVDKGPFPTDTQYF.

This chain joins TRBV15 and TRBJ2-5; 10 nucleotides agree with TRBD2. The CDR3 covers 17 residues. After removal of 1 base from V and 6 bases from J, the junction contained 11 bases not matched to a gene. Germline lookup yields CDR1 LNHNV and CDR2 YYDKDF (reference sequence). The CDR3 sequence is CATSRAGSGGARKTQYF. The CDR3 nucleotides read TGTGCCACCAGCAGAGCCGGGAGCGGGGGGGCGAGAAAGACCCAGTACTTC.

The chain recombines TRBV12-3 or TRBV12-4 with TRBJ2-1; 8 bases align to TRBD2. The CDR3 has 14 residues. Unmatched junction bases numbered 4, after V lost 1 base and J lost 8 bases. CDR3 amino acids: CASSLGGGRDEQFF. The CDR3 DNA reads as TGTGCCAGCAGTTTAGGCGGGGGGAGGGATGAGCAGTTCTTC.

This rearrangement joins TRBV5-1 to TRBJ2-7; 13 bases agree with TRBD2. Germline CDR1 reads SGHRS; CDR2 reads YFSETQ. The CDR3 length is 16 residues. V shed 4 bases, J shed 0 bases, and the junction held 4 bases outside the gene matches. Here the CDR3 reads CASSPGLAGTSYEQYF. The CDR3 DNA follows: TGCGCCAGCAGCCCGGGACTAGCGGGGACCTCCTACGAGCAGTACTTC.

The chain couples TRBV29-1 to TRBJ1-1; maybe TRBD1 (5 bases). Trimming removed 2 bases at V and 7 bases at J, with 11 bases between. CDR3 length equals 12 residues. Germline CDR1 SQVTM, CDR2 ANQGSEA. The CDR3 DNA sequence: TGCAGCGTTGAATCAAACGGGGGTGAAGCTTTCTTT. As protein: CSVESNGGEAFF.

Only a few counts were recorded for this clonotype. The chain carries TRBV9 and TRBJ2-7; D is possibly TRBD1 (5 bases). Germline CDR1 reads SGDLS; CDR2 reads YYNGEE. CDR3 length equals 15 residues. Trimming pared 0 bases from V and 2 bases from J, leaving 12 bases between. The CDR3 here is CASSVDQGFTYEQYF. The DNA for the CDR3 is TGTGCCAGCAGCGTAGATCAGGGATTTACCTACGAGCAGTACTTC.